This entry lists 31 T cell receptor beta chains sequenced from one sample in a study of control samples from healthy donors and cancer patients. Produced via immunoSEQ multiplex PCR; TCRdb's table is partial and in-frame only. The sample has some 110,000 clones, around nine tenths seen once. The sample comprised blood. These TCRs come from a woman aged 70-85 years in good health.

This clone was picked up one time. The V and J genes are TRBV25-1 and TRBJ1-1; D might be TRBD1 (6 bases). The V end was cut by 5 bases, the J end by 4 bases, with 14 bases between. The CDR3 has 14 amino acids. Looked up from germline, CDR1 is MGHDK and CDR2 is SYGVNS. DNA of the CDR3: TGTGCCAGCAGTACACAGGGTCGCGGCACTGAAGCTTTCTTT. This translates into CASSTQGRGTEAFF.

V and J are TRBV6-1 and TRBJ2-7; TRBD1 agrees at 7 bases. The CDR3 length is 13 residues. Germline V gene sequence: CDR1 MNHNS, CDR2 SASEGT. V shed 1 base, J shed 9 bases, and the junction held 6 bases outside the gene matches. CDR3 in amino acids: CASSEDRGQGQYF. CDR3 sequence (DNA): TGTGCCAGCAGTGAAGATAGGGGGCAGGGGCAGTACTTC.

This clone was counted once. The V gene is TRBV11-2, the J gene TRBJ2-1; 10 bases match TRBD2. CDR3 size: 14 residues. CDR1 and CDR2 (germline): SGHAT, FQNNGV. V was pared by 4 bases and J by 7 bases, with 4 bases of the junction left unmatched. The CDR3 DNA reads as TGTGCCAGCAGCTCAGCGGGGGGGCGTAATGAGCAGTTCTTC. Protein sequence: CASSSAGGRNEQFF. Full variable domain (missing parts from reference TRBV11-2 and TRBJ2-1): EAGVAQSPRYKIIEKRQSVAFWCNPISGHATLYWYQQILGQGPKLLIQFQNNGVVDDSQLPKDRFSAERLKGVDSTLKIQPAKLEDSAVYLCASSSAGGRNEQFFGPGTRLTVL.

This clone was detected only a few times. This chain connects TRBV6-6 to TRBJ1-5; D remains unclear. The CDR3 covers 14 residues. V lost 2 bases to trimming and J lost 4 bases, with 9 bases between them. Germline assignment: CDR1 MNHNY and CDR2 SVGAGI (reference sequence). The CDR3 protein is CASSYGQFNQPQHF. The DNA for the CDR3 is TGTGCCAGCAGTTACGGGCAGTTTAATCAGCCCCAGCATTTT.

This rearrangement joins TRBV5-5 to TRBJ2-1, with D perhaps TRBD1 (6 bases). This CDR3 has 15 amino acids. Germline values: CDR1 SGHKS, CDR2 YYEKEE (reference sequence). Trimming left V 5 bases short and J 3 bases short, with 15 bases between. The CDR3 DNA sequence: TGTGCCAGCAGGCGGCAAGGGGGTGACTACAATGAGCAGTTCTTC. It is translated as CASRRQGGDYNEQFF. Supplemented by reference TRBV5-5 and TRBJ2-1, the full variable domain reads DAGVTQSPTHLIKTRGQQVTLRCSPISGHKSVSWYQQVLGQGPQFIFQYYEKEERGRGNFPDRFSARQFPNYSSELNVNALLLGDSALYLCASRRQGGDYNEQFFGPGTRLTVL.

In this sample, this clone turned up once. The rearrangement links TRBV27 to TRBJ1-5, with D perhaps TRBD1 (6 bases). This CDR3 contains 18 residues. Deletions cut 4 bases from V and 0 bases from J, with 19 bases between. Germline V lookup: CDR1 MNHEY, CDR2 SMNVEV (reference sequence). CDR3 nucleotide sequence: TGTGCCAGCAGTTCGACCGGGACACCCTCTATTAGCAATCAGCCCCAGCATTTT. Its protein is CASSSTGTPSISNQPQHF.

This sequence joins TRBV5-5 and TRBJ2-3; D is possibly TRBD1 (5 bases). Trimming took 2 bases from V and 1 from J, leaving 5 bases between them. Per germline, CDR1 SGHKS and CDR2 YYEKEE (reference sequence). The CDR3 contains 13 residues. In nucleotides, the CDR3 is TGTGCCAGCAGCTTACAGGGCACAGATACGCAGTATTTT. It yields the protein CASSLQGTDTQYF.

This rearrangement joins TRBV24-1 to TRBJ1-5; D not certain. V was trimmed by 3 bases and J by 7 bases, leaving 15 bases between them. This CDR3 spans 15 amino acids. Per germline, CDR1 KGHDR and CDR2 SFDVKD. The CDR3 DNA reads TGTGCCACCAGTGATCCCTCCGAGGGTAGCCAGCCCCAGCATTTT. Its translation is CATSDPSEGSQPQHF.

V usage is TRBV7-9 and J usage is TRBJ1-1; TRBD1 agrees at 7 bases. This CDR3 spans 16 amino acids. Germline CDR1 SEHNR, CDR2 FQNEAQ (reference sequence). Trimming cost V 2 bases and J 0 bases; bases outside gene matches: 6. The CDR3 DNA is TGTGCCAGCAGCTTACCGGGACAGATTCTGAACACTGAAGCTTTCTTT. Protein sequence: CASSLPGQILNTEAFF. The full variable domain, completed using reference TRBV7-9 and TRBJ1-1, is DTGVSQNPRHKITKRGQNVTFRCDPISEHNRLYWYRQTLGQGPEFLTYFQNEAQLEKSRLLSDRFSAERPKGSFSTLEIQRTEQGDSAMYLCASSLPGQILNTEAFFGQGTRLTVV.

This chain links TRBV5-6 with TRBJ1-4; a weak D match, TRBD1 (5 bases). The V gene's germline CDR1 is SGHDT and CDR2 YYEEEE. This CDR3 has 16 residues. V lost 4 bases and J 5 bases, leaving 18 bases between the germline ends. In DNA, the CDR3 is TGTGCCAGCAGCCCGGGGACTCGGACGGGGAATGAAAAACTGTTTTTT. Translating gives CASSPGTRTGNEKLFF.

The chain carries TRBV16 and TRBJ2-7, with TRBD1 identical over 7 bases. This CDR3 region has 13 residues. V lost 2 bases to trimming and J lost 8 bases; unmatched junction nucleotides: 6. Germline lookup yields CDR1 KGHSY and CDR2 FQNENV. DNA for the CDR3: TGTGCCAGCAGCCAACCGGGACAGCAAAAGCAGTACTTC. Amino acid sequence: CASSQPGQQKQYF.

This clone was observed once. The chain recombines TRBV4-1 with TRBJ2-1; 7 bases are shared with TRBD2. The length of the CDR3 is 19 residues. Per the germline V gene, CDR1 is MGHRA and CDR2 is YSYEKL. With V trimmed by 3 bases and J by 7 bases, 21 bases remained unmatched. The DNA for the CDR3 is TGCGCCAGCAGCCAGGATCCTACCGGCGGGAGCGCCCGAGAGAATGAGCAGTTCTTC. Amino acid sequence: CASSQDPTGGSARENEQFF.

The chain joins TRBV19 to TRBJ1-4; D is uncertain. The CDR3 runs 14 residues. The V end was cut by 3 bases, the J end by 7 bases, with 12 bases between. CDR1 is LNHDA, CDR2 SQIVND, per germline (reference sequence). The CDR3 bases are TGTGCCAGTAGTATCATCCCGGAGGGTGAAAAACTGTTTTTT. Residues: CASSIIPEGEKLFF. Full variable domain (remainder filled in from reference TRBV19 and TRBJ1-4): DGGITQSPKYLFRKEGQNVTLSCEQNLNHDAMYWYRQDPGQGLRLIYYSQIVNDFQKGDIAEGYSVSREKKESFPLTVTSAQKNPTAFYLCASSIIPEGEKLFFGSGTQLSVL.

The chain employs TRBV7-9 and TRBJ2-3, with unresolved D. The CDR3 consists of 11 residues. The V gene lost 7 bases and the J gene lost 5 bases, with 7 bases spanning the gap. Germline CDR1 and CDR2: SEHNR and FQNEAQ (reference sequence). DNA for the CDR3: TGTGCCAGCACCTCGGAAGATACGCAGTATTTT. Its protein is CASTSEDTQYF. Using reference TRBV7-9 and TRBJ2-3 for the parts outside the CDR3, the full variable domain is DTGVSQNPRHKITKRGQNVTFRCDPISEHNRLYWYRQTLGQGPEFLTYFQNEAQLEKSRLLSDRFSAERPKGSFSTLEIQRTEQGDSAMYLCASTSEDTQYFGPGTRLTVL.

V usage is TRBV19 and J usage is TRBJ2-1; TRBD2 is a possible D gene (5 bases). V lost 3 bases and J lost 5, with 8 bases in between. This CDR3 region has 13 residues. CDR1 LNHDA and CDR2 SQIVND come from the germline V gene (reference sequence). Here the CDR3 reads CASSMTEDNEQFF. DNA of the CDR3: TGTGCCAGTAGTATGACGGAGGACAATGAGCAGTTCTTC.

V usage is TRBV10-3 and J usage is TRBJ1-6; no reliable D call. The CDR3 extends over 16 amino acids. The V end lost 10 bases, the J end lost 0 bases, and 16 bases lay between the germline ends. Looked up from germline, CDR1 is ENHRY and CDR2 is SYGVKD. Written as DNA, the CDR3 is TGTGCCACTCAGCAGGAGGGAAGCTCCTATAATTCACCCCTCCACTTT. It yields the protein CATQQEGSSYNSPLHF.

This clone was counted once. V gene TRBV5-1 combines with J gene TRBJ1-2, with a tentative D call TRBD1 (6 bases). CDR3 length: 15 residues. Germline CDR1 reads SGHRS; CDR2 reads YFSETQ. V lost 4 bases to trimming and J lost 2 bases, with 15 bases between them. The CDR3 sequence: CASSLSPGGNYGYTF. Written as DNA, the CDR3 is TGCGCCAGCAGCCTCTCACCGGGGGGCAACTATGGCTACACCTTC.

The V call is TRBV7-3, the J call TRBJ2-1; 11 bases are a match to TRBD2. Trimming removed 2 bases from V and 8 bases from J; junction bases left unmatched: 8. The germline gives CDR1 SGHTA, CDR2 FQGTGA. The CDR3 has 16 residues. CDR3 residues: CASSLRTSGSGDEQFF. In DNA form, the CDR3 reads TGTGCCAGCAGCTTACGGACTAGCGGGTCTGGGGATGAGCAGTTCTTC.

The DNA for the CDR3 is TGTGCCAGCAGTCGGCACAGCGAAGCTTTCTTT. It yields the protein CASSRHSEAFF. The rearrangement joins TRBV5-6 to TRBJ1-1; D is unclear. The CDR3 is 11 residues long. CDR1 and CDR2 from the germline V gene are SGHDT and YYEEEE. Trimming removed 5 bases at V and 8 bases at J, with 10 bases between.

This chain joins TRBV14 and TRBJ2-3, with TRBD1 identical over 8 bases. From germline, CDR1 is SGHDN and CDR2 FVKESK. After removal of 4 bases from V and 6 bases from J, the junction contained 3 bases not matched to a gene. The CDR3 is 13 amino acids. Written as DNA, the CDR3 is TGTGCCAGCAGCCTCACAGGGGGGGATACGCAGTATTTT. This codes for CASSLTGGDTQYF.

The chain combines TRBV3-1 (or the pseudogene TRBV3-2) with TRBJ1-5, with no clear D. The germline V gene has CDR1 LGHDT and CDR2 YNNKEL (reference sequence). The CDR3 is 14 residues long. The V end was cut by 1 base, the J end by 6 bases, with 10 bases between. The CDR3 sequence is CASSQVFVSQPQHF. CDR3 bases: TGTGCCAGCAGCCAAGTCTTTGTAAGTCAGCCCCAGCATTTT.

The chain is built from TRBV7-9 and TRBJ1-6; D possibly corresponds to TRBD1 (5 bases). The CDR3 extends over 13 amino acids. Germline assignment: CDR1 SEHNR and CDR2 FQNEAQ (reference sequence). The V and J ends lost 5 bases and 9 bases respectively, with 11 bases between them. CDR3 region: CASSRGESSPLHF. The DNA of the CDR3 is TGTGCCAGCAGCCGGGGGGAGTCTTCACCCCTCCACTTT.

This CDR3 reads CASSLAGAGADGYTF. The DNA of the CDR3 is TGTGCCAGCAGCTTAGCGGGGGCGGGGGCGGATGGCTACACCTTC. The rearrangement uses TRBV7-9 and TRBJ1-2, with D perhaps TRBD1 (6 bases). Germline V gene data show CDR1 as SEHNR and CDR2 as FQNEAQ (reference sequence). Trimming shortened V by 0 bases and J by 6 bases, and 14 bases separated the two germline ends. The CDR3 has 15 residues. Full variable domain (outside the CDR3, taken from reference TRBV7-9 and TRBJ1-2): DTGVSQNPRHKITKRGQNVTFRCDPISEHNRLYWYRQTLGQGPEFLTYFQNEAQLEKSRLLSDRFSAERPKGSFSTLEIQRTEQGDSAMYLCASSLAGAGADGYTFGSGTRLTVV.

The chain has TRBV5-1 and TRBJ2-5; possible D gene TRBD1, 5 bases. Germline-derived CDR1 and CDR2 are SGHRS and YFSETQ. This CDR3 region has 14 residues. Trimming stripped 0 bases from V and 4 bases from J, with 10 bases between. CDR3 sequence: CASSLVRDGETQYF. The CDR3 bases are TGCGCCAGCAGCTTGGTCAGGGATGGAGAGACCCAGTACTTC.

The rearrangement joins TRBV9 to TRBJ2-5, with a weak D call TRBD2 (7 bases). Germline CDR1 reads SGDLS; CDR2 reads YYNGEE. CDR3 length: 17 residues. V lost 0 bases to trimming and J lost 4 bases, with 19 bases between them. CDR3 loop: CASSVGPSPGGRETQYF. CDR3 in DNA: TGTGCCAGCAGCGTAGGCCCTTCCCCCGGGGGGCGAGAGACCCAGTACTTC.

The chain employs TRBV7-3 and TRBJ1-1; the D gene is possibly TRBD1 (5 bases). V was pared by 1 base and J by 10 bases, with 13 bases between. CDR1 and CDR2 from the germline V gene are SGHTA and FQGTGA. The CDR3 has 13 residues. The DNA of the CDR3 is TGTGCCAGCAGCTTAAGTGGGGCAACGGGAGCTTTCTTT. This encodes CASSLSGATGAFF.

The chain employs TRBV5-4 and TRBJ2-5; D is ambiguous. This CDR3 spans 14 amino acids. V dropped 3 bases and J dropped 2 bases, with 11 bases sitting between them. Germline V CDR1 and CDR2: SGHNT, YYREEE (reference sequence). The CDR3 DNA follows: TGTGCCAGCAGCTCGCAGAACCAACAAGAGACCCAGTACTTC. Its translation: CASSSQNQQETQYF. Looking up the rest from reference TRBV5-4 and TRBJ2-5 gives the full variable domain: ETGVTQSPTHLIKTRGQQVTLRCSSQSGHNTVSWYQQALGQGPQFIFQYYREEENGRGNFPPRFSGLQFPNYSSELNVNALELDDSALYLCASSSQNQQETQYFGPGTRLLVL.

The chain recombines TRBV4-2 with TRBJ1-2; D is possibly TRBD1 (5 bases). Germline loops: CDR1 LGHNA, CDR2 YNFKEQ. This CDR3 has 15 amino acids. Trimming took off 0 bases at V and 3 bases at J, with 11 bases between the two ends. The CDR3 spells CASSQDPMGDYGYTF. The CDR3 bases are TGTGCCAGCAGCCAAGACCCGATGGGGGACTATGGCTACACCTTC.

This rearrangement joins TRBV4-2 to TRBJ1-2; D not certain. The CDR3 length is 14 residues. The V and J ends lost 4 bases and 0 bases respectively, with 9 bases between them. In germline, CDR1 is LGHNA, CDR2 YNFKEQ. In DNA, the CDR3 is TGTGCCAGCAGCCCTCGACGAGCTAACTATGGCTACACCTTC. Translated, it gives CASSPRRANYGYTF.

The chain links TRBV5-1 to TRBJ1-3, with no clear D. The CDR3 covers 16 residues. Germline V gives CDR1 SGHRS, CDR2 YFSETQ. V dropped 0 bases and J dropped 2 bases, with 12 bases sitting between them. The CDR3 DNA sequence: TGCGCCAGCAGCTTGGTTCCCACCCTCACTGGAAACACCATATATTTT. It encodes CASSLVPTLTGNTIYF.

This clone was seen only once. The CDR3 region is CASSNPDRGSYEQYF. CDR3 in DNA: TGTGCCAGCAGCAACCCGGACAGGGGAAGCTACGAGCAGTACTTC. The chain couples TRBV5-5 to TRBJ2-7, with TRBD1 matching over 9 bases. There are 15 residues in the CDR3. Germline CDR1 and CDR2: SGHKS and YYEKEE (reference sequence). V lost 4 bases to trimming and J lost 3 bases; unmatched junction nucleotides: 8.